The 28 T cell receptor beta chains in this list originate from one sample, sequenced in a study of PD-L1 blockade in urothelial cancer. Sample time point: pretreatment peripheral blood. The method was immunoSEQ multiplex PCR; TCRdb's version includes in-frame clones alone and lacks a portion of them. The table lists roughly 39,000 clones, more than 85% of them singletons. Sequencing used PBMCs, obtained around atezolizumab (anti-PD-L1) treatment. The source of these receptors is a woman aged 55-75 years with urothelial cancer.

This clone was counted a single time. The CDR3 DNA reads TGTGCCAGCAGCTTAGAGACCAGCAGGTCTTGGTACGAGCAGTACTTC. It specifies CASSLETSRSWYEQYF. The V call is TRBV7-9, the J call TRBJ2-7; D gene ambiguous. Germline V gives CDR1 SEHNR, CDR2 FQNEAQ (reference sequence). Trimming cost V 1 base and J 4 bases, with 17 bases left between them. CDR3 length equals 16 residues. The full variable domain, completed using reference TRBV7-9 and TRBJ2-7, is DTGVSQNPRHKITKRGQNVTFRCDPISEHNRLYWYRQTLGQGPEFLTYFQNEAQLEKSRLLSDRFSAERPKGSFSTLEIQRTEQGDSAMYLCASSLETSRSWYEQYFGPGTRLTVT.

The chain uses TRBV28 and TRBJ1-5; perhaps TRBD1 as D (6 bases). Trimming cost V 6 bases and J 3 bases, with 12 bases left between them. The CDR3 is 14 residues long. Looked up from germline, CDR1 is MDHEN and CDR2 is SYDVKM. The CDR3 DNA sequence: TGTGCCAGCAGCGACAGGTTCGTCAATCAGCCCCAGCATTTT. This codes for CASSDRFVNQPQHF. Drawing the rest from reference TRBV28 and TRBJ1-5, the complete variable domain is DVKVTQSSRYLVKRTGEKVFLECVQDMDHENMFWYRQDPGLGLRLIYFSYDVKMKEKGDIPEGYSVSREKKERFSLILESASTNQTSMYLCASSDRFVNQPQHFGDGTRLSIL.

The CDR3 sequence is CASSYQGGGGYTF. The CDR3 nucleotides are TGTGCCAGCAGTTACCAAGGGGGCGGTGGCTACACCTTC. The rearrangement joins TRBV6-5 to TRBJ1-2; TRBD1 matches 7 bases. Germline CDR1 and CDR2: MNHEY and SVGAGI. The CDR3 consists of 13 residues. V lost 2 bases, J lost 7 bases, and 4 bases stayed unmatched.

The rearrangement links TRBV27 to TRBJ2-1, with 12 bases identical to TRBD2. This CDR3 is 14 amino acids long. The germline CDR1 and CDR2 sequences are MNHEY and SMNVEV (reference sequence). Losses at the gene ends were 8 bases for V and 7 bases for J; bases not matched to a gene: 6. Here the CDR3 reads CASGYGTSGNEQFF. CDR3 nucleotide sequence: TGTGCCAGCGGGTACGGGACTAGCGGGAATGAGCAGTTCTTC.

A few counts support this clone. The chain carries TRBV4-1 and TRBJ1-1, with 7 bases matching TRBD1. This CDR3 is 15 amino acids long. CDR1 and CDR2 (germline): MGHRA, YSYEKL. Unmatched junction bases numbered 7, after V lost 1 base and J lost 5 bases. The CDR3 DNA reads TGCGCCAGCAGCCAAGTCGCGGGCAGGGGGACTGAAGCTTTCTTT. It is translated as CASSQVAGRGTEAFF.

The chain has TRBV5-1 and TRBJ2-3, with 10 bases that match TRBD1. Unmatched junction bases numbered 10, after V lost 4 bases and J lost 14 bases. Germline lookup yields CDR1 SGHRS and CDR2 YFSETQ. This CDR3 has 13 amino acids. Here the CDR3 DNA reads TGCGCCAGCAGCCGGGACAGGGGTCCTATTGCGTATTTT. Translation gives CASSRDRGPIAYF.

This chain joins TRBV5-1 and TRBJ2-7, with D maybe TRBD2 (5 bases). There are 14 residues in the CDR3. Trimming removed 6 bases from V and 2 bases from J, with 15 bases in between. Germline values: CDR1 SGHRS, CDR2 YFSETQ. The DNA for the CDR3 is TGCGCCAGCAAAACGGGCATCGGGACCTACGAGCAGTACTTC. Protein: CASKTGIGTYEQYF.

The gene calls are TRBV14 and TRBJ1-2; 7 nucleotides match TRBD1. Germline V gene data show CDR1 as SGHDN and CDR2 as FVKESK. V gave up 1 base and J gave up 0 bases; unmatched junction bases: 2. The CDR3 loop spans 15 amino acids. CDR3 amino acids: CASSQAGQANYGYTF. In nucleotides, the CDR3 is TGTGCCAGCAGCCAAGCCGGACAGGCTAACTATGGCTACACCTTC. The whole variable domain, remainder taken from reference TRBV14 and TRBJ1-2, is EAGVTQFPSHSVIEKGQTVTLRCDPISGHDNLYWYRRVMGKEIKFLLHFVKESKQDESGMPNNRFLAERTGGTYSTLKVQPAELEDSGVYFCASSQAGQANYGYTFGSGTRLTVV.

The rearrangement joins TRBV5-5 to TRBJ1-2; D may be TRBD1 (5 bases). The CDR3 spans 14 residues. V lost 4 bases to trimming and J lost 2 bases, with 12 bases between them. Germline loops: CDR1 SGHKS, CDR2 YYEKEE (reference sequence). CDR3 sequence reads: CASSTDTMNYGYTF. In nucleotides, the CDR3 is TGTGCCAGCAGCACGGACACGATGAACTATGGCTACACCTTC. Supplemented by reference TRBV5-5 and TRBJ1-2, the full variable domain reads DAGVTQSPTHLIKTRGQQVTLRCSPISGHKSVSWYQQVLGQGPQFIFQYYEKEERGRGNFPDRFSARQFPNYSSELNVNALLLGDSALYLCASSTDTMNYGYTFGSGTRLTVV.

This clone has only one observation. This rearrangement joins TRBV4-3 to TRBJ2-7; TRBD2 matches at 9 bases. The germline V gene encodes CDR1 LGHNA and CDR2 YSLEER. The CDR3 is 15 residues long. Trimming cost V 1 base and J 2 bases; bases outside gene matches: 3. The CDR3: CASSQGREGPYEQYF. The DNA of the CDR3 is TGCGCCAGCAGCCAAGGGCGGGAGGGCCCCTACGAGCAGTACTTC.

DNA for the CDR3: TGCGCCAGCAGCCAAGATCGGATAGCGGGAGTGACAGATACGCAGTATTTT. Its translation is CASSQDRIAGVTDTQYF. V usage is TRBV4-1 and J usage is TRBJ2-3; 9 bases are shared with TRBD2. V gave up 0 bases and J gave up 3 bases; unmatched junction bases: 7. CDR3 size: 17 residues. The germline V gene has CDR1 MGHRA and CDR2 YSYEKL.

The gene calls are TRBV6-5 and TRBJ2-3; 7 bases map to TRBD2. Germline V CDR1 and CDR2: MNHEY, SVGAGI. CDR3 size: 15 residues. The J segment lost 1 base and the V segment lost 6 bases, leaving 7 bases of the junction unmatched. CDR3 nucleotides: TGTGCCAGCAGCCCCTCTAGCGGCCGCACAGATACGCAGTATTTT. This translates into CASSPSSGRTDTQYF.

The chain joins TRBV18 to TRBJ1-1; TRBD1 is a possible D gene (6 bases). Trimming stripped 3 bases from V and 6 bases from J, with 14 bases between. The CDR3 is 14 residues long. Germline-derived CDR1 and CDR2 are KGHSH and LQKENI. This CDR3 is CASSPQQGFSEAFF. DNA for the CDR3: TGTGCCAGCTCACCGCAACAGGGCTTTTCTGAAGCTTTCTTT. Supplemented by reference TRBV18 and TRBJ1-1, the full variable domain reads NAGVMQNPRHLVRRRGQEARLRCSPMKGHSHVYWYRQLPEEGLKFMVYLQKENIIDESGMPKERFSAEFPKEGPSILRIQQVVRGDSAAYFCASSPQQGFSEAFFGQGTRLTVV.

The chain couples TRBV5-4 to TRBJ1-1; D ambiguous. CDR1 and CDR2 (germline): SGHNT, YYREEE (reference sequence). Deletions cut 2 bases from V and 4 bases from J, with 12 bases between. The CDR3 is made up of 14 amino acids. The CDR3 is CASSLWYGSTEAFF. In nucleotides, the CDR3 is TGTGCCAGCAGCTTATGGTACGGGAGCACTGAAGCTTTCTTT.

This rearrangement joins TRBV7-6 to TRBJ2-5, with D possibly matching TRBD1 (6 bases). The CDR3 spans 15 residues. Trimming shortened V by 4 bases and J by 0 bases, and 12 bases separated the two germline ends. CDR1 and CDR2 from the germline V gene are SGHVS and FNYEAQ. In DNA form, the CDR3 reads TGTGCCAGCAGCTCCCCGGGACAAGACCAAGAGACCCAGTACTTC. This translates into CASSSPGQDQETQYF.

The rearrangement links TRBV6-5 to TRBJ2-3, with 9 positions matching TRBD2. The J segment lost 5 bases and the V segment lost 5 bases, leaving 8 bases of the junction unmatched. This CDR3 contains 15 residues. CDR1 is MNHEY, CDR2 SVGAGI, per germline. The CDR3 spells CASSRVAGDVDTQYF. CDR3 sequence (DNA): TGTGCCAGCAGTCGGGTAGCGGGAGACGTAGATACGCAGTATTTT.

This rearrangement joins TRBV5-1 to TRBJ2-4, with TRBD1 as a possible D gene (5 bases). The CDR3 extends over 16 amino acids. V was shortened by 0 bases and J by 2 bases, with 12 bases between the two germline ends. Germline assignment: CDR1 SGHRS and CDR2 YFSETQ. This CDR3 is CASSLEFPGSKNIQYF. In nucleotides, the CDR3 is TGCGCCAGCAGCTTGGAATTCCCAGGGTCCAAAAACATTCAGTACTTC.

This sequence joins TRBV7-8 and TRBJ1-2; no clear D. CDR3 length equals 15 residues. The germline V and J ends were trimmed by 0 bases and 0 bases, with 8 bases remaining between them. The germline CDR1 and CDR2 sequences are SGHVS and FQNEAQ. CDR3 nucleotide sequence: TGTGCCAGCAGCTTAGCCAGGCAAGCTAACTATGGCTACACCTTC. Its protein product is CASSLARQANYGYTF. The full variable domain, completed using reference TRBV7-8 and TRBJ1-2, is GAGVSQSPRYKVAKRGQDVALRCDPISGHVSLFWYQQALGQGPEFLTYFQNEAQLDKSGLPSDRFFAERPEGSVSTLKIQRTQQEDSAVYLCASSLARQANYGYTFGSGTRLTVV.

This chain links TRBV19 with TRBJ2-7, with 10 bases lining up with TRBD1. Germline V gives CDR1 LNHDA, CDR2 SQIVND (reference sequence). CDR3 size: 14 residues. The V and J ends lost 6 bases and 5 bases, in that order; junction bases with no gene match: 7. CDR3: CASSPRQGANEQYF. The CDR3 coding sequence is TGTGCCAGTAGCCCAAGACAGGGGGCAAACGAGCAGTACTTC.

V gene TRBV7-9 combines with J gene TRBJ2-2; tentative D call: TRBD2 (6 bases). The CDR3 extends over 19 amino acids. Between the trimmed V and J ends, which lost 0 bases and 3 bases, there was a span of 20 bases. Looked up from germline, CDR1 is SEHNR and CDR2 is FQNEAQ (reference sequence). CDR3 sequence: CASSLASRVGSGYTGELFF. CDR3 in DNA: TGTGCCAGCAGCTTAGCGTCCCGAGTTGGTAGCGGTTACACCGGGGAGCTGTTTTTT.

This chain joins TRBV7-9 and TRBJ2-1, with D possibly being TRBD1 (5 bases). Between the trimmed V and J ends, which lost 1 base and 8 bases, there was a span of 15 bases. CDR3 length: 15 residues. Germline V lookup: CDR1 SEHNR, CDR2 FQNEAQ (reference sequence). CDR3 in amino acids: CASSLEVGRADEQFF. CDR3 nucleotide sequence: TGTGCCAGCAGCTTAGAGGTTGGCAGGGCGGATGAGCAGTTCTTC. The full variable domain, with the rest looked up from reference TRBV7-9 and TRBJ2-1, is DTGVSQNPRHKITKRGQNVTFRCDPISEHNRLYWYRQTLGQGPEFLTYFQNEAQLEKSRLLSDRFSAERPKGSFSTLEIQRTEQGDSAMYLCASSLEVGRADEQFFGPGTRLTVL.

The chain uses TRBV10-3 and TRBJ1-3, with D possibly TRBD1 on 6 matching bases. Trimming removed 0 bases at V and 0 bases at J, with 12 bases between. Germline assignment: CDR1 ENHRY and CDR2 SYGVKD. The CDR3 is 17 residues long. The CDR3 DNA reads as TGTGCCATCAGTGAGTCTTCACAGGGATCCTCTGGAAACACCATATATTTT. This sequence encodes CAISESSQGSSGNTIYF.

V is TRBV5-4 and J is TRBJ2-7; tentatively, D is TRBD2 (5 bases). CDR1 is SGHNT and CDR2 is YYREEE in the germline V gene (reference sequence). V gave up 0 bases and J gave up 5 bases, with 9 bases separating them. This CDR3 has 13 residues. The CDR3 loop is CASSLDQLDEQYF. The DNA of the CDR3 is TGTGCCAGCAGCTTGGATCAACTAGACGAGCAGTACTTC.

The chain uses TRBV28 and TRBJ1-2; TRBD1 matches 9 bases. The V segment lost 4 bases and the J segment 5 bases; nucleotides outside the gene matches: 8. The CDR3 is 15 amino acids. The germline V gene encodes CDR1 MDHEN and CDR2 SYDVKM. The CDR3 sequence: CASSSQGQGRYGYTF. The CDR3 DNA sequence: TGTGCCAGCAGTTCCCAGGGACAGGGCAGATATGGCTACACCTTC.

There are a few counts of this clone. The rearrangement uses TRBV18 and TRBJ2-2, with D possibly matching TRBD2 (6 bases). CDR1 is KGHSH and CDR2 is LQKENI in the germline V gene. Trimming cost V 1 base and J 1 base, with 13 bases left between them. This CDR3 comprises 17 residues. This chain's CDR3 is CASSPLMAGMNTGELFF. CDR3 coding DNA: TGTGCCAGCTCACCACTTATGGCGGGAATGAACACCGGGGAGCTGTTTTTT.

This clone turned up a few times. This rearrangement joins TRBV28 to TRBJ1-5, with D tentatively TRBD1 (6 bases). The CDR3 is made up of 14 amino acids. CDR1 is MDHEN, CDR2 SYDVKM, per germline. Trimming left V 2 bases short and J 10 bases short, with 15 bases between. The CDR3 here is CASSLRDNFLPQHF. In DNA form, the CDR3 reads TGTGCCAGCAGTTTAAGGGACAATTTCTTACCCCAGCATTTT.

The V and J genes are TRBV5-1 and TRBJ2-3; 11 bases are a match to TRBD2. This CDR3 is built from 17 residues. Germline V gene lookup returns CDR1 SGHRS and CDR2 YFSETQ. The V gene end was trimmed by 6 bases and the J gene end by 2 bases; junction bases not matched to a gene: 11. The DNA of the CDR3 is TGCGCCAGCACGTCCGGGACTAGCGGCAGTCTCACAGATACGCAGTATTTT. This translates into CASTSGTSGSLTDTQYF.

V is TRBV15 and J is TRBJ2-7; 8 bases align to TRBD2. Germline trimming cut 5 bases from V and 5 bases from J; bases unmatched to any gene: 14. Per germline, CDR1 LNHNV and CDR2 YYDKDF (reference sequence). The CDR3 covers 16 residues. In nucleotides, the CDR3 is TGTGCCACCAGCCCGCGTGTAGCGGGAAGCGGCGACGAGCAGTACTTC. Its protein product is CATSPRVAGSGDEQYF.